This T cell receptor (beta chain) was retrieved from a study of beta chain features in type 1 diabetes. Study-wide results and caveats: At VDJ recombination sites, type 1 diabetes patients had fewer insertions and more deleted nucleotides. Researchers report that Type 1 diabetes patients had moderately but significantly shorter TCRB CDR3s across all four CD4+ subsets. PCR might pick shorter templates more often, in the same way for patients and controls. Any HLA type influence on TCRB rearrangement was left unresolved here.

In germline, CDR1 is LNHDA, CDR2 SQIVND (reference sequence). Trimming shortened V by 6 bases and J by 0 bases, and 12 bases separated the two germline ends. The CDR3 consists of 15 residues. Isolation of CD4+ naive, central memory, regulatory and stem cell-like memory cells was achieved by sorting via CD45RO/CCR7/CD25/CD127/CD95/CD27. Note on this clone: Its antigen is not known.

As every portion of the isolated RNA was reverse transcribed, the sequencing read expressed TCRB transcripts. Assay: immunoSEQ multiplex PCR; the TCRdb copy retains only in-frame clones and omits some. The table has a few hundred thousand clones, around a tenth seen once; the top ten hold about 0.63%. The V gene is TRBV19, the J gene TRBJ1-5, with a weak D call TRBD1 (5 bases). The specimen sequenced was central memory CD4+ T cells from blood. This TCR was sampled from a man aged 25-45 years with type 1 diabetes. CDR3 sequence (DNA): TGTGCCAGTAGCTCTCAGGGCCCTAGCAATCAGCCCCAGCATTTT. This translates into CASSSQGPSNQPQHF.